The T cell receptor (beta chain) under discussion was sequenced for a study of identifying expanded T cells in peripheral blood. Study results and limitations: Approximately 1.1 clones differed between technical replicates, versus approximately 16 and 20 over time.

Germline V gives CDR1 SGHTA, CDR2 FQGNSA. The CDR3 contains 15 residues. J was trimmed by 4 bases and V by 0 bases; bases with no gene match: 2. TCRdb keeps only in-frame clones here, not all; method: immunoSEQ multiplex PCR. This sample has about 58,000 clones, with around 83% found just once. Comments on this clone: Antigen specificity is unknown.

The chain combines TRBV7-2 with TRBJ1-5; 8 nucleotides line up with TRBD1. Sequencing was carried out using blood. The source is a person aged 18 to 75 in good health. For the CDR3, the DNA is TGTGCCAGCAGCTTAGCTAGGACAGGGAATCAGCCCCAGCATTTT. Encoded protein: CASSLARTGNQPQHF.